This T cell receptor beta chain was sequenced in a study of T cell responses to AZD1222 COVID-19 vaccine. After removal of 5 bases from V and 2 bases from J, the junction contained 5 bases not matched to a gene. Germline V CDR1 and CDR2: SGHTA, FQGNSA. The CDR3 is made up of 15 amino acids. General study points: Clonal diversity may have been underestimated, and the donors were mostly white British, with more females than males. Repertoires were obtained solely post-peak T cell response. Spike-specific TCR breadth and depth both grew after two AZD1222 doses. Within unmutated variant regions lay the reported targets of nearly half of spike-specific TCRs.

Regarding this clone: Its antigen is not known.

TCRdb's copy holds only in-frame clones and misses some; the assay was immunoSEQ multiplex PCR. The sample holds approximately 50,000 clones, 88% seen once. The TCR originated in an adult in good health. V usage is TRBV7-2 and J usage is TRBJ2-7, with 11 bases that match TRBD2. Sequencing was performed on peripheral blood, taken on day 0 of AZD1222 vaccination. CDR3: CASSPRLAGTYEQYF. The CDR3 region has the DNA TGTGCCAGCAGCCCCCGACTAGCGGGAACCTACGAGCAGTACTTC.